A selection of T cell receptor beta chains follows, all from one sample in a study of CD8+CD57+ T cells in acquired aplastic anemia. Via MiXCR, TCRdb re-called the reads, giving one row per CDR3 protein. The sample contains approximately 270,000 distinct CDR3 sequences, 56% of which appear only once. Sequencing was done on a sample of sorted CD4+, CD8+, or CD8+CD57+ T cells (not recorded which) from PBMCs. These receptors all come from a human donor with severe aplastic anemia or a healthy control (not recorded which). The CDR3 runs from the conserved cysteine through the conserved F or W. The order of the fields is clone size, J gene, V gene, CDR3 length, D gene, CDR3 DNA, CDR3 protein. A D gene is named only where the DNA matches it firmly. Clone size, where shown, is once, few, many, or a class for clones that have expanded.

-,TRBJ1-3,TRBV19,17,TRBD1,TGTGTCAGTAGGGACCGGGACAGGACCTTCTCTGGAAACACCATATATTTT,CVSRDRDRTFSGNTIYF
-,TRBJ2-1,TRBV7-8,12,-,TGTGCCAGCAGCTTATGGGCGGGTGAGCAGTTCTTC,CASSLWAGEQFF
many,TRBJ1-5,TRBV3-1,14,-,TGTGCCAGCAGCCAAGCTAGGGGTAGACAGCCCCAGCATTTT,CASSQARGRQPQHF
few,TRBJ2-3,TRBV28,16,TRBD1,TGTGCCAGCAGAACCCCGGGGACAGGGTGGGGAGATACGCAGTATTTT,CASRTPGTGWGDTQYF
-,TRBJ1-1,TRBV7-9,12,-,TGTGCCAGCAGCTTAGGGGGAGCTGAAGCTTTCTTT,CASSLGGAEAFF
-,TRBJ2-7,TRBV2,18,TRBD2,TGTGCCAGCAGTGAATTAGCGGGACTAGCGGATAGCTCCTACGAGCAGTACTTC,CASSELAGLADSSYEQYF
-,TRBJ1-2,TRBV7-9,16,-,TGTGCCACCTCCCCGGACCCCCGGCAGGGCGTGGGTGGCTACACCTTC,CATSPDPRQGVGGYTF
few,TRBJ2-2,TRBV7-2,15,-,TGTGCCAGCTCCCTAACCGGGACGTACACCGGGGAGCTGTTTTTT,CASSLTGTYTGELFF
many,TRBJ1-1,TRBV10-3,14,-,TGTGCCATCAGTGAAAAGGGACAGAACACTGAAGCTTTCTTT,CAISEKGQNTEAFF
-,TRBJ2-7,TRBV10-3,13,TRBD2,TGTGCCAGTGGGGGTGGCGGGAGCTACGAGCAGTACTTC,CASGGGGSYEQYF
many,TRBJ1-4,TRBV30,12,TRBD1,TGTGCCCGCCGGGACAGAAATGAAAAACTGTTTTTT,CARRDRNEKLFF
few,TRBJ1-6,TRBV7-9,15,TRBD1,TGTGCCAGCAGCCAATTGACAGGGGGGAATTCACCCCTCCACTTT,CASSQLTGGNSPLHF
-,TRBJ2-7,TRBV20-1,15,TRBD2,TGCAGTGCCCACGGACTAGCGGGAAACCACTACGAGCAGTACTTC,CSAHGLAGNHYEQYF
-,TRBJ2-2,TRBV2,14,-,TGTGCCAGCAGTGACAGGGGAGGCACCGGGGAGCTGTTTTTT,CASSDRGGTGELFF
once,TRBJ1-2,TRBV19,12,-,TGTGCCAGTACGACAGGTGGGGTCGGCTACACCTTC,CASTTGGVGYTF
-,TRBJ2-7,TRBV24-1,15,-,TGTGCCACCAGTGATCCGGGGACTCTCGGGGGAGAGCAGTACTTC,CATSDPGTLGGEQYF
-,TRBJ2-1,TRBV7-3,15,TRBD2,TGTGCCAGCAGCTACCCGGGACTAGCGAACAATGAGCAGTTCTTC,CASSYPGLANNEQFF
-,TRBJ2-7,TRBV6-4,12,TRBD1,TGTGCCAGCAGGGGGGACAGGGACGAGCAGTACTTC,CASRGDRDEQYF
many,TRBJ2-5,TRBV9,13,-,TGTGCCAGCAGCGTAGCTGGGTGGGAGACCCAGTACTTC,CASSVAGWETQYF
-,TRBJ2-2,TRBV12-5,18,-,TGTGCTAGTGGTTTAGGGACGCCTTTCTTCGCGAACACCGGGGAGCTGTTTTTT,CASGLGTPFFANTGELFF
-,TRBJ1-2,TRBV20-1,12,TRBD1,TGCAGCGTTGTGCAGGGGGCCTATGGCTACACCTTC,CSVVQGAYGYTF
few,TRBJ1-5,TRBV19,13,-,TGTGCCAGTAGGAGGGAGGGCCCCCAGCCCCAGCATTTT,CASRREGPQPQHF
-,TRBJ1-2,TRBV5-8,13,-,TGTGCCAGCAGCCAACCCAGGGGCTATGGCTACACCTTC,CASSQPRGYGYTF
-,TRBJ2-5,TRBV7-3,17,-,TGTGCCAGCAGCGTCACAGGGTTGGGGGGTACCAAAGAGACCCAGTACTTC,CASSVTGLGGTKETQYF
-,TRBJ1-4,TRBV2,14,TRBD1,TGTGCCAGCAGTGCCGGGACAGGAGATGAAAAACTGTTTTTT,CASSAGTGDEKLFF
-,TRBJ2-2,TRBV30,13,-,TGTGCCTGGAGTTATAAATTCAGCGGGGAGCTGTTTTTT,CAWSYKFSGELFF
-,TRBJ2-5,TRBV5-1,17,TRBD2,TGCGCCAGCTCGTCGGCAGGGGCTAGCGGGGGGTGGGAGACCCAGTACTTC,CASSSAGASGGWETQYF
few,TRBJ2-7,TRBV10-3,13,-,TGTGCCATCAGTGATTGGGGGACCTACGAGCAGTACTTC,CAISDWGTYEQYF
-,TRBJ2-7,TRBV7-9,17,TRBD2,TGTGCCAGCAGCGCGCTAAGCGGGAGGGCTTGGAGGTACGAGCAGTACTTC,CASSALSGRAWRYEQYF
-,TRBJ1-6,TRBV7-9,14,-,TGTGCCAGCAGGGGACAAAGGCCAAGTTCACCCCTCCACTTT,CASRGQRPSSPLHF
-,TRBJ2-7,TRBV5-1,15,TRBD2,TGCGCCAGCAGCTCAATAGCGGGAACATCCTACGAGCAGTACTTC,CASSSIAGTSYEQYF
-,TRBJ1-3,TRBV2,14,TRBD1,TGTGCCAGCAGGGACTCGGGACAGCTAAACACCATATATTTT,CASRDSGQLNTIYF